The following is a T cell receptor beta chain sequence with its context. Source study methods: The authors estimated nucleated cell counts from reference gene primer amplification. The repertoire was sequenced with immunoSEQ multiplex PCR; TCRdb's copy has only in-frame clones and lacks some. V, J and clone size are those of that table, while D and trimming were read from the DNA. Of roughly 280,000 clones listed, under 95% are singletons. The data stem from a study of blood T cell repertoires in COVID-19. Self-reported history from a screening survey and questionnaire set each donor's cohort. Those designated as exposed participants met a COVID-19 case within 2 weeks before study entry. Sequenced: PBMCs or T cells enriched from blood (not recorded which). This sequence was found in a man in his forties who had been exposed to COVID-19.

CDR3: CASSSSRASGSRWREQYF. DNA of the CDR3: TGTGCCAGCAGCTCCTCCCGGGCTAGCGGGTCCCGCTGGCGCGAGCAGTACTTC. V usage is TRBV7-8 and J usage is TRBJ2-7, with 8 positions matching TRBD2. Germline CDR1 SGHVS, CDR2 FQNEAQ. V was clipped by 4 bases and J by 6 bases; unmatched bases: 20. The CDR3 totals 18 residues.